One and the same sample provided the 13 T cell receptor beta chains below, sequenced in a study of neurological immune-mediated disorders. MiXCR was run by TCRdb on the 5' RACE reads, yielding one entry per CDR3 protein. The sample carries about 60,000 distinct CDR3 sequences, about 3.5% recorded once. Sequenced input: PBMCs. Receptor source: a man aged 25-40 years with multiple sclerosis.

There are many counts of this clonotype. In DNA, the CDR3 is TGCGCCAGCAGCCTCCCGGACGGGAATGAGCAGTTCTTC. Amino acids: CASSLPDGNEQFF. This sequence joins TRBV5-1 and TRBJ2-1; D call uncertain. CDR3 size: 13 residues. The V gene's germline CDR1 is SGHRS and CDR2 YFSETQ. Deletions cut 4 bases from V and 7 bases from J, with 12 bases between.

This clonotype was seen ten or more times. V usage is TRBV12-3 or TRBV12-4 and J usage is TRBJ1-2, with TRBD1 matching over 7 bases. J was trimmed by 4 bases and V by 5 bases; bases with no gene match: 10. CDR3 length: 15 residues. CDR3 sequence reads: CASSLKTGSPYGYTF. The DNA for the CDR3 is TGTGCCAGCAGTCTAAAGACAGGGAGTCCCTATGGCTACACCTTC.

The genes are TRBV5-1 and TRBJ1-1; TRBD1 matches 7 bases. Germline CDR1 is SGHRS and CDR2 is YFSETQ. The CDR3 length is 15 residues. The V and J ends lost 4 bases and 2 bases, in that order; junction bases with no gene match: 8. The DNA for the CDR3 is TGCGCCAGCAGCCAGACCGGGACAGAAAACACTGAAGCTTTCTTT. Translation: CASSQTGTENTEAFF.

This clonotype was seen only a few times. V is TRBV5-6 and J is TRBJ1-2, with 11 nucleotides matching TRBD1. There are 14 residues in the CDR3. The germline V gene has CDR1 SGHDT and CDR2 YYEEEE. With V trimmed by 2 bases and J by 6 bases, 3 bases remained unmatched. For the CDR3, the DNA is TGTGCCAGCAGCTTTGGACAGGGGGCGGATGGCTACACCTTC. This gives the protein CASSFGQGADGYTF.

This clonotype showed up many times. This rearrangement joins TRBV12-3 or TRBV12-4 to TRBJ2-2; TRBD2 aligns across 8 bases. After removal of 6 bases from V and 0 bases from J, the junction contained 6 bases not matched to a gene. The CDR3 sequence is 16 residues long. The CDR3 reads CASRWTGLANTGELFF. In DNA, the CDR3 is TGTGCCAGCAGGTGGACGGGACTAGCGAACACCGGGGAGCTGTTTTTT.

This clonotype came up many times. The chain has TRBV27 and TRBJ1-1; no clear D. This CDR3 spans 13 amino acids. Germline V gene data show CDR1 as MNHEY and CDR2 as SMNVEV (reference sequence). V gave up 5 bases and J gave up 1 base, with 8 bases separating them. The CDR3 spells CASSKRTNTEAFF. CDR3 DNA sequence: TGTGCCAGCAGTAAACGGACGAACACTGAAGCTTTCTTT.

This clonotype was observed at least ten times. This chain connects TRBV12-3 or TRBV12-4 to TRBJ1-6, with 7 positions matching TRBD1. The CDR3 totals 14 residues. Trimming took 6 bases from V and 7 from J; bases not matched to a gene: 6. CDR3 sequence: CASRWDSLNSPLHF. As DNA, the CDR3 is TGTGCCAGCAGGTGGGACAGCCTAAATTCACCCCTCCACTTT.

In this sample, this clonotype turned up many times. The chain carries TRBV2 and TRBJ2-3; possible D gene TRBD2, 5 bases. Germline loops: CDR1 SNHLY, CDR2 FYNNEI. This CDR3 is built from 13 residues. V was cut by 4 bases and J by 4 bases, with 9 bases left in between. The CDR3 protein is CASSVTRADTQYF. The CDR3 DNA reads as TGTGCCAGCAGTGTTACTAGGGCAGATACGCAGTATTTT.

This chain connects TRBV28 to TRBJ1-5; D might be TRBD1 (5 bases). The CDR3 is made up of 16 amino acids. The V gene lost 9 bases and the J gene lost 5 bases, with 23 bases spanning the gap. Per germline, CDR1 MDHEN and CDR2 SYDVKM. The CDR3 region is CASIPRGGARDQPQHF. CDR3 coding DNA: TGTGCCAGTATCCCAAGGGGCGGAGCCCGGGATCAGCCCCAGCATTTT.

This clonotype has at least ten counts. CDR3 protein: CASHFVRSGANVLTF. The CDR3 nucleotides read TGTGCCAGCCACTTCGTGCGCTCTGGGGCCAACGTCCTGACTTTC. The chain carries TRBV5-5 and TRBJ2-6; D remains ambiguous. With 7 bases removed from V and 0 bases from J, the gap between germline ends came to 11 bases. Germline V gene sequence: CDR1 SGHKS, CDR2 YYEKEE (reference sequence). The CDR3 has 15 residues.

This clonotype was recorded at least ten times. An end of the junction differs from the germline gene, which may be a read error. The chain couples TRBV7-7 to TRBJ2-3; no firm D call. CDR1 and CDR2 from the germline V gene are SSHAT and FNYEAQ (reference sequence). The CDR3 runs to 14 residues. The CDR3 nucleotides read TGTGCTAGCAGCTTAGGCGACGGAGCAGATACGCAGTATTTT. It codes for CASSLGDGADTQYF.

This clonotype was observed many times. The chain has TRBV12-3 or TRBV12-4 and TRBJ1-5; no reliable D call. Trimming left V 2 bases short and J 9 bases short, with 17 bases between. The CDR3 extends over 15 amino acids. The CDR3 bases are TGTGCCAGCAGTTTAAGTAGGGCAGCGGTAAGGCCCCAGCATTTT. Translating gives CASSLSRAAVRPQHF.

This clonotype was recorded many times. This chain uses TRBV12-3 or TRBV12-4 with TRBJ1-1; TRBD1 is a possible D gene (5 bases). V was cut by 2 bases and J by 7 bases, with 11 bases left in between. The length of the CDR3 is 13 residues. CDR3 sequence (DNA): TGTGCCAGCAGTTTATCCCGAGGGGTTGAAGCTTTCTTT. This codes for CASSLSRGVEAFF.